This T cell receptor (beta chain) stems from a study of blood T cell repertoires in COVID-19. The length of the CDR3 is 15 residues. V was clipped by 0 bases and J by 1 base, with 10 bases between them. Looked up from germline, CDR1 is SGHRS and CDR2 is YFSETQ. Authors' methods: Amplified reference gene primers provided the basis for estimating nucleated cell counts. Only in-frame clones appear in the TCRdb table, and some are missing; sequencing was by immunoSEQ multiplex PCR. V and J calls and clone size are as listed in that table; D and trimming were resolved from the DNA. The data contain some 19,000 clones, roughly 82% of them singletons.

The receptor's source is a man aged 65 to 79 with COVID-19, enrolled during active disease. Sequencing was done on a sample of peripheral blood. The chain is built from TRBV5-1 and TRBJ1-1; D gene uncertain. CDR3 nucleotide sequence: TGCGCCAGCAGCTTGGTTGGCGGAGGGAACACTGAAGCTTTCTTT. Translation gives CASSLVGGGNTEAFF.